These 30 T cell receptor beta chains share one sample of origin, sequenced in a study of shared clonotypes between healthy human individuals. The repertoire was sequenced with immunoSEQ multiplex PCR; TCRdb's copy has only in-frame clones and lacks some. The sample carries just over 2,000,000 clones, 85% to 95% recorded once. Naive CD8 populations comprised CD45RO-negative cells positively selected for CCR7, excluding terminally differentiated effector memory CD45RA+ cells. The specimen sequenced was naive CD8+ T cells sorted from blood. The receptors shown here come from a man aged 18-30 years in good health.

The rearrangement joins TRBV7-9 to TRBJ1-5; D is possibly TRBD1 (5 bases). This CDR3 has 15 amino acids. Germline-derived CDR1 and CDR2 are SEHNR and FQNEAQ (reference sequence). V lost 3 bases and J 4 bases, leaving 13 bases between the germline ends. The CDR3 loop is CASSFDGGENQPQHF. The CDR3 nucleotides are TGTGCCAGCAGCTTTGATGGAGGGGAAAATCAGCCCCAGCATTTT.

This chain joins TRBV5-4 and TRBJ2-5; tentatively, D is TRBD1 or TRBD2 (6 bases each). The length of the CDR3 is 16 residues. Trimming left V 4 bases short and J 5 bases short, with 21 bases between. Germline lookup yields CDR1 SGHNT and CDR2 YYREEE (reference sequence). The CDR3 DNA follows: TGTGCCAGCAGCCAAGAAGGGGGGTTGGTTGTTGAGACCCAGTACTTC. Translated: CASSQEGGLVVETQYF.

Remarks on this clone: This CDR3 is also generated by other DNA sequences in the sample. The rearrangement joins TRBV6-6 to TRBJ1-1, with unresolved D. Between the trimmed V and J ends, which lost 5 bases and 0 bases, there was a span of 4 bases. The CDR3 runs 12 residues. Germline CDR1 reads MNHNY; CDR2 reads SVGAGI (reference sequence). The DNA of the CDR3 is TGTGCCAGCAGTCTGCTGAACACTGAAGCTTTCTTT. It yields the protein CASSLLNTEAFF.

This chain links TRBV4-3 with TRBJ2-7, with TRBD1 identical over 10 bases. V trimming: 0 bases; J trimming: 6 bases; junction bases outside the gene matches: 8. CDR3 length: 16 amino acids. Germline V gene sequence: CDR1 LGHNA, CDR2 YSLEER. CDR3 DNA sequence: TGCGCCAGCAGCCAAGATTGGGGACAGGGGCTTTTCGAGCAGTACTTC. Translation: CASSQDWGQGLFEQYF.

This clone was found many times. The CDR3 sequence is CASSKDWAKNIQYF. DNA of the CDR3: TGTGCCAGCTCAAAGGACTGGGCCAAAAACATTCAGTACTTC. This chain uses TRBV18 with TRBJ2-4; D might be TRBD2 (5 bases). V lost 5 bases and J lost 1, with 9 bases in between. The CDR3 is 14 amino acids. CDR1 and CDR2 (germline): KGHSH, LQKENI.

The chain joins TRBV10-3 to TRBJ2-1; D may be TRBD1 or TRBD2 (6 bases each). Trimming removed 8 bases from V and 5 bases from J, with 10 bases in between. Germline V CDR1 and CDR2: ENHRY, SYGVKD. The CDR3 covers 12 residues. CDR3 amino acids: CAIWRGDNEQFF. The CDR3, as DNA: TGTGCCATCTGGAGGGGGGACAATGAGCAGTTCTTC.

CDR3: CASSPSGGGAREQFF. CDR3 coding DNA: TGTGCCAGCAGTCCGAGCGGGGGGGGAGCGCGAGAGCAGTTCTTC. The chain employs TRBV2 and TRBJ2-1, with TRBD2 identical over 10 bases. This CDR3 has 15 residues. With V trimmed by 5 bases and J by 10 bases, 11 bases remained unmatched. Germline V CDR1 and CDR2: SNHLY, FYNNEI.

The chain employs TRBV11-2 and TRBJ2-3; D is uncertain. The germline V and J ends were trimmed by 2 bases and 3 bases, with 6 bases remaining between them. CDR1 is SGHAT and CDR2 is FQNNGV in the germline V gene. The CDR3 consists of 13 residues. As DNA, the CDR3 is TGTGCCAGCAGCTTATTAACGACAGATACGCAGTATTTT. It encodes CASSLLTTDTQYF.

The chain is built from TRBV4-1 and TRBJ2-7; 7 bases map to TRBD1. CDR1 and CDR2 (germline): MGHRA, YSYEKL. The CDR3 has 16 amino acids. V lost 3 bases to trimming and J lost 4 bases; unmatched junction nucleotides: 12. CDR3 sequence reads: CASSHLQGSRAYEQYF. The CDR3 region has the DNA TGCGCCAGCAGCCATTTACAGGGGTCCAGGGCTTACGAGCAGTACTTC.

The chain has TRBV6-5 and TRBJ2-7; no definite D call. Germline V CDR1 and CDR2: MNHEY, SVGAGI. The CDR3 extends over 13 amino acids. V lost 6 bases to trimming and J lost 4 bases, with 13 bases between them. DNA for the CDR3: TGTGCCAGCAGCCCACTCGACCCGTACGAGCAGTACTTC. Its translation is CASSPLDPYEQYF.

V is TRBV5-1 and J is TRBJ2-3, with 8 bases aligning to TRBD1. The CDR3 has 14 amino acids. J lost 3 bases, V lost 2 bases, and 2 bases had no gene match. Germline values: CDR1 SGHRS, CDR2 YFSETQ. CDR3 sequence (DNA): TGCGCCAGCAGCTTCTGGACAGGGACAGATACGCAGTATTTT. It encodes CASSFWTGTDTQYF. The full variable domain, rest sourced from reference TRBV5-1 and TRBJ2-3, is KAGVTQTPRYLIKTRGQQVTLSCSPISGHRSVSWYQQTPGQGLQFLFEYFSETQRNKGNFPGRFSGRQFSNSRSEMNVSTLELGDSALYLCASSFWTGTDTQYFGPGTRLTVL.

The V and J genes are TRBV14 and TRBJ2-7, with TRBD1 as a possible D gene (5 bases). Per germline, CDR1 SGHDN and CDR2 FVKESK. The CDR3 is 15 residues long. V dropped 0 bases and J dropped 3 bases, with 12 bases sitting between them. CDR3 DNA: TGTGCCAGCAGCCAAGACCAGGGTTTTGGCTACGAGCAGTACTTC. Protein product: CASSQDQGFGYEQYF.

The chain carries TRBV10-3 and TRBJ1-2; D not certain. V lost 11 bases to trimming and J lost 7 bases, with 17 bases between them. The CDR3 runs to 12 residues. The germline V gene has CDR1 ENHRY and CDR2 SYGVKD. The CDR3 DNA reads TGTGCCGGGAGCCTCGGGGAGGGTGGCTACACCTTC. Amino acids: CAGSLGEGGYTF.

This chain joins TRBV29-1 and TRBJ2-3; D tentatively reads TRBD1 or TRBD2 (5 bases each). This CDR3 is built from 13 residues. Trimming removed 4 bases from V and 0 bases from J, with 8 bases in between. CDR1 and CDR2 (germline): SQVTM, ANQGSEA. The CDR3 reads CSVVRDSTDTQYF. CDR3 DNA sequence: TGCAGCGTTGTACGGGACAGCACAGATACGCAGTATTTT.

Details on this clone: A read error may account for a junction end that differs from germline. The rearrangement uses TRBV28 and TRBJ2-7; D unresolved. There are 16 residues in the CDR3. Germline V CDR1 and CDR2: MDHEN, SYDVKM. CDR3 sequence: CASSLGYQAFPYDQYF. In DNA form, the CDR3 reads TGTGCCAGCAGTTTAGGGTATCAGGCGTTCCCCTACGATCAGTACTTC.

This rearrangement joins TRBV5-6 to TRBJ2-1; D uncertain. This CDR3 spans 18 amino acids. Germline CDR1 and CDR2: SGHDT and YYEEEE. V was pared by 4 bases and J by 0 bases, with 20 bases between. CDR3 in amino acids: CASSRHPYLESSYNEQFF. The CDR3, as DNA: TGTGCCAGCAGCCGACACCCCTATTTAGAGAGCTCCTACAATGAGCAGTTCTTC.

The genes are TRBV4-1 and TRBJ1-6; D ambiguous. V was cut by 1 base and J by 0 bases, with 4 bases left in between. From germline, CDR1 is MGHRA and CDR2 YSYEKL. This CDR3 has 15 residues. CDR3 DNA sequence: TGCGCCAGCAGCCAAGCGAGCTCCTATAATTCACCCCTCCACTTT. It codes for CASSQASSYNSPLHF.

V is TRBV9 and J is TRBJ2-7; D call uncertain. Trimming stripped 0 bases from V and 0 bases from J, with 13 bases between. This CDR3 is built from 16 residues. Germline-derived CDR1 and CDR2 are SGDLS and YYNGEE. The CDR3 loop is CASSVAKGKASYEQYF. The CDR3 DNA follows: TGTGCCAGCAGCGTAGCCAAGGGAAAAGCCTCCTACGAGCAGTACTTC.

This chain links TRBV6-5 with TRBJ2-1; a possible D gene is TRBD2 (5 bases). The CDR3 sequence is 12 residues long. CDR1 is MNHEY and CDR2 is SVGAGI in the germline V gene. V dropped 4 bases and J dropped 10 bases, with 11 bases sitting between them. CDR3 protein: CASSLSGTEQFF. The CDR3 nucleotides read TGTGCCAGCAGTTTGAGCGGCACCGAGCAGTTCTTC.

The chain recombines TRBV4-1 with TRBJ1-1; a weak D match, TRBD1 (6 bases). Trimming stripped 0 bases from V and 3 bases from J, with 11 bases between. CDR1 is MGHRA, CDR2 YSYEKL, per germline. This CDR3 has 15 amino acids. The CDR3 region is CASSQDGTGYTEAFF. The CDR3 bases are TGCGCCAGCAGCCAAGATGGAACAGGGTACACTGAAGCTTTCTTT.

The gene calls are TRBV11-2 and TRBJ2-3; the D is unclear. Trimming pared 7 bases from V and 0 bases from J, leaving 17 bases between. The CDR3 contains 16 residues. Germline V CDR1 and CDR2: SGHAT, FQNNGV. The CDR3 sequence: CASTPGDLVSTDTQYF. The CDR3 DNA is TGTGCCAGCACCCCCGGTGACCTAGTAAGCACAGATACGCAGTATTTT.

Comment on this clone: At one end, the junction sequence differs from germline, possibly due to a read error. The rearrangement links TRBV7-9 to TRBJ1-2, with D uncertain. Looked up from germline, CDR1 is SEHNR and CDR2 is FQNEAQ (reference sequence). The CDR3 loop spans 14 amino acids. CDR3 in amino acids: CASSLFRTDLTAGF. CDR3 bases: TGTGCCAGCAGCTTATTTCGGACTGATCTGACCGCCGGCTTC.

The chain joins TRBV7-2 to TRBJ2-7; 9 bases are shared with TRBD1. CDR1 and CDR2 (germline): SGHTA, FQGNSA. The CDR3 sequence is 16 residues long. V dropped 5 bases and J dropped 4; count of bases not matched to a gene: 12. The CDR3 nucleotides read TGTGCCAGCAGCCAAGAAGAAGGACAGGGGTTATACGAGCAGTACTTC. As protein: CASSQEEGQGLYEQYF.

The gene calls are TRBV11-2 and TRBJ2-7; either TRBD1 or TRBD2 may supply D (5 bases each). CDR1 is SGHAT and CDR2 is FQNNGV in the germline V gene. The CDR3 runs 14 residues. V lost 1 base, J lost 5 bases, and 12 bases lay in between. As DNA, the CDR3 is TGTGCCAGCAGCTTAGGGGACCCCAGGGACGAGCAGTACTTC. It translates to CASSLGDPRDEQYF.

About this clone itself: In the same sample, other DNA sequences code for this CDR3. This chain joins TRBV13 and TRBJ2-5; 10 bases map to TRBD1. From germline, CDR1 is PRHDT and CDR2 FYEKMQ (reference sequence). Trimming removed 3 bases from V and 5 bases from J; junction bases left unmatched: 0. This CDR3 is built from 13 residues. The CDR3 DNA is TGTGCCAGCAGCTTGACAGGGGGCGAGACCCAGTACTTC. This encodes CASSLTGGETQYF.

The CDR3 DNA reads as TGTGCCAGCAGGCAGGGGGCTTACGCGTACGAGCAGTACTTC. Its protein is CASRQGAYAYEQYF. The chain recombines TRBV6-6 with TRBJ2-7; 8 bases match TRBD1. There are 14 residues in the CDR3. V was pared by 6 bases and J by 4 bases, with 8 bases of the junction left unmatched. CDR1 is MNHNY and CDR2 is SVGAGI in the germline V gene (reference sequence).

This rearrangement joins TRBV10-2 to TRBJ1-3; no firm D call. The CDR3 has 15 amino acids. The V gene lost 3 bases and the J gene lost 0 bases, with 9 bases spanning the gap. Germline V lookup: CDR1 WSHSY, CDR2 SAAADI. The CDR3 nucleotides are TGCGCCAGCAGTGACCCTACCAACTCTGGAAACACCATATATTTT. Translating gives CASSDPTNSGNTIYF.

Worth noting for this clone: Other DNA sequences in this sample translate to the same CDR3. The chain couples TRBV4-1 to TRBJ1-2; TRBD1 aligns across 8 bases. This CDR3 is 15 amino acids long. V trimming: 1 base; J trimming: 1 base; junction bases outside the gene matches: 2. CDR1 and CDR2 (germline): MGHRA, YSYEKL. CDR3 DNA sequence: TGCGCCAGCAGCCAAGGGACAGGGCTTAACTATGGCTACACCTTC. Translating it yields CASSQGTGLNYGYTF.

In regard to this clone: This CDR3 is also generated by other DNA sequences in the sample. The chain links TRBV7-9 to TRBJ2-7; D unresolved. From germline, CDR1 is SEHNR and CDR2 FQNEAQ (reference sequence). V dropped 5 bases and J dropped 1 base, with 3 bases sitting between them. The CDR3 extends over 11 amino acids. CDR3 amino acids: CASSGSYEQYF. CDR3 bases: TGTGCCAGCAGCGGATCCTACGAGCAGTACTTC.

V and J are TRBV4-2 and TRBJ2-2, with D possibly TRBD2 on 6 matching bases. V lost 1 base and J 3 bases, leaving 18 bases between the germline ends. The CDR3 totals 18 residues. In germline, CDR1 is LGHNA, CDR2 YNFKEQ. The CDR3 coding sequence is TGTGCCAGCAGCCAAGGGGCCGTTTACCCGGGGGACACCGGGGAGCTGTTTTTT. Residues: CASSQGAVYPGDTGELFF.